A single T cell receptor (beta chain) is shown here with its context. Its antigen remains undetermined. Per-base qualities were not stored, and no clone one base away is much larger. The same CDR3 can be traced to other DNA sequences in this sample. The sample belongs to a study of Ad26.COV2.S vaccination and SARS-CoV-2 variants (dated by TCRdb to the early 2020s). Describing the broader study: Vaccine-arm donors came from COV1001, a multicentre, randomized, double-blind, placebo-controlled phase I-IIa trial of Ad26.COV2.S in healthy adults. A total of approximately 30 samples were included in the TCR-sequenced set, comprising around 20 Ad26.COV2.S vaccine recipients, 5 placebo recipients and 8 SARS-CoV-2 convalescent individuals. Participants in the trial were split at random into five groups of five each, receiving low-dose or high-dose Ad26.COV2.S once or twice, or else placebo on both occasions. Investigators remained blinded to trial group allocation during experiments and outcome assessment. TCRbeta repertoire sequencing was used to assess the specificity and breadth of SARS-CoV-2-reactive T cell receptors after Ad26.COV2.S vaccination. Ad26.COV2.S was administered intramuscularly at 5 x 10^10 or 1 x 10^11 viral particles, either as a single shot or as two shots given 56 days apart.

The immunoSEQ Assay was used to sequence TCRbeta CDR3 regions. After extraction, genomic DNA underwent amplification by bias-controlled multiplex PCR, followed by high-throughput sequencing. In the source study's methods: To quantify the absolute abundance of every unique TCRbeta CDR3 region, sequences were collapsed and filtered. Usable DNA was measured by amplifying reference genes present in all nucleated cells, and TCRbeta template counts were normalized to that usable DNA to estimate T cell fraction. Repertoire TCRs were annotated as SARS-CoV-2-specific by exact matching of V gene, CDR3 amino acid sequence and J gene to a known reactive TCR set. The reference SARS-CoV-2 TCR set came from MIRA and was filtered for enrichment in COVID-19-positive ImmuneCODE repertoires, removing public or cross-reactive TCRs. Using the MIRA antigens, annotated TCRs were further analysed by specific ORF or by position within an ORF. Depth was the summed frequency of annotated unique rearrangements, while breadth was defined as annotated unique rearrangements over total unique productive rearrangements. TCR breadth was compared between groups using two-sided Wilcoxon rank-sum tests. Drawn from immuneACCESS, this table holds only the in-frame rearrangements with V and J called that TCRdb kept. Clones are partly lost; checked studies trace under half to an unresolved V gene and leave the rest unexplained. For V, J and clone size, that table is used; D and trimming come from the DNA. For this sample there are about 680,000 clones; around 90% appear just once. The ten biggest clones cover about 1.5% of the sample.

The sample's treatment or condition label, in plain terms: roughly 18 received Ad26.COV2.S at low or high dose, single or two shots; roughly 5 received placebo; per-sample allocation not given. For vaccine and placebo recipients, repertoires were sequenced using samples collected on day 63 after the first injection. Between 29 July and 7 August 2020, Cohort 1b enrolled fewer than 30 adults aged 18-55 years at one site in Boston, USA. Ad26.COV2.S was a replication-incompetent adenovirus type 26 vector that expressed a prefusion-stabilized SARS-CoV-2 spike protein derived from the original Wuhan strain. Results the study describes overall, beyond this receptor: According to the authors, total T cell responses may have been underestimated by the TCR breadth and depth analyses. Substantial breadth of spike-specific CD8+ and CD4+ T cell responses was reported after vaccination. Spike-specific TCR breadth was higher in Ad26.COV2.S recipients than in placebo recipients (P = 0.0014). Non-spike TCR breadth was comparable between vaccine and placebo recipients, consistent with the vaccine containing only spike. The study lacked the statistical power to compare responses across vaccine doses or regimens.

The TCR was taken from a person between 18 and 65 years old who received the Ad26.COV2.S COVID-19 vaccine or a placebo. This material consisted of peripheral blood, taken in a trial of Ad26.COV2.S vaccine versus placebo.

The sequence in DNA is TGTGCCAGCAGCTTAGGGCTAGCGCAAGAGACCCAGTACTTC. The resulting protein is CASSLGLAQETQYF. The chain links TRBV7-9 with TRBJ2-5; perhaps TRBD2 is the D gene, with 6 bases matching. A distance of 8 bases separates the germline ends of V and J, which lose 1 base and 2 bases respectively. Counted from cysteine to phenylalanine, this CDR3 has 14 amino acids. Only the CDR3 part of the read is kept: 42 bases, read in frame from the first base. CDR1 and CDR2 are read off the germline V gene (reference sequence) as SEHNR and FQNEAQ. With all but the CDR3 taken from the reference TRBV7-9 and TRBJ2-5 genes, the full variable domain is: DTGVSQNPRHKITKRGQNVTFRCDPISEHNRLYWYRQTLGQGPEFLTYFQNEAQLEKSRLLSDRFSAERPKGSFSTLEIQRTEQGDSAMYLCASSLGLAQETQYFGPGTRLLVL.